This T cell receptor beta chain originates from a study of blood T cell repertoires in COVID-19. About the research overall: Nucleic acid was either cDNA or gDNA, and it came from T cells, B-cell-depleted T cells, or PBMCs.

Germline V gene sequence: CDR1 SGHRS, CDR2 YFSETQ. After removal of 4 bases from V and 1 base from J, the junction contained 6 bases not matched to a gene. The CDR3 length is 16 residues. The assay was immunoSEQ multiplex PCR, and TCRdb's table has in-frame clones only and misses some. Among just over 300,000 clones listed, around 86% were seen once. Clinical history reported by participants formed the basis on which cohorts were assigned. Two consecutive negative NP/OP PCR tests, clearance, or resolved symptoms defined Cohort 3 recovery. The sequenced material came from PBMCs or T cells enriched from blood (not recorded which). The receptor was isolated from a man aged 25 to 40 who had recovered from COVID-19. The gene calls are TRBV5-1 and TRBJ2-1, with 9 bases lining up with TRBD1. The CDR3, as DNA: TGCGCCAGCAGCCCAGGACAGGGGATATCCTACAATGAGCAGTTCTTC. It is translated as CASSPGQGISYNEQFF.